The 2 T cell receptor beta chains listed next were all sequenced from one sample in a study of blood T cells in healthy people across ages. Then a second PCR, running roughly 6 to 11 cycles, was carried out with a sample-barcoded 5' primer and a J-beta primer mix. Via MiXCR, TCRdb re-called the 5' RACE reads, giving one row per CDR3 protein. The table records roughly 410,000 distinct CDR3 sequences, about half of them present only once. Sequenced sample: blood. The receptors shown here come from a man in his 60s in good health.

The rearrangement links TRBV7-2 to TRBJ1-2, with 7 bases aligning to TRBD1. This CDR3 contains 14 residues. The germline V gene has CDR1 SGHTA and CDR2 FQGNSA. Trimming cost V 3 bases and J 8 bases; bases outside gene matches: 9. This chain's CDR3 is CASSLDRQPRGYTF. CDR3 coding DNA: TGTGCCAGCAGCTTGGACAGGCAGCCTCGAGGCTACACCTTC.

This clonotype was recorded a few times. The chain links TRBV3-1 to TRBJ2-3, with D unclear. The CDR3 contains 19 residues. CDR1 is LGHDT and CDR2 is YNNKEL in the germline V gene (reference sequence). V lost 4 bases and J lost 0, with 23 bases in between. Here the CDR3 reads CASSRIPRWEASSTDTQYF. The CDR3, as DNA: TGTGCCAGCAGCCGAATCCCTCGGTGGGAAGCGTCTAGCACAGATACGCAGTATTTT.